This is a list of T cell receptor beta chains from one sample in a study of blood T cell repertoires in COVID-19. Sequencing was performed with immunoSEQ multiplex PCR; in TCRdb, only in-frame clones are kept and a portion is missing. The sample contains fewer than 80,000 clones, 88% of which appear only once. Input material: peripheral blood. These receptors were collected from a human donor in a cohort sampled during active COVID-19. Both conserved end residues are part of each CDR3. D genes are given only for firm matches. Not every row has a clone size; where given, it reads once, few, many or a size class.

size	D	J	V	CDR3	DNA
.	TRBD2	TRBJ2-1	TRBV11-2	CASSNLAGGYNEQFF	TGTGCCAGCAGCAATCTAGCGGGGGGCTACAATGAGCAGTTCTTC
.	TRBD1	TRBJ1-1	TRBV6-5	CASSRLGQGAPGAFF	TGTGCCAGCAGTAGATTAGGACAGGGGGCTCCGGGAGCTTTCTTT
.	TRBD1	TRBJ1-5	TRBV2	CASSIQGIGGQPQHF	TGTGCCAGCAGTATACAGGGGATAGGGGGCCAGCCCCAGCATTTT
once	.	TRBJ1-5	TRBV2	CASDRDFNQPQHF	TGTGCCAGCGACCGGGATTTTAATCAGCCCCAGCATTTT
.	TRBD1	TRBJ1-2	TRBV19	CASSRTGADGYTF	TGTGCCAGTAGTAGAACAGGGGCTGATGGCTACACCTTC
.	.	TRBJ1-2	TRBV10-3	CAIISENNYGYTF	TGTGCCATCATTTCAGAAAATAACTATGGCTACACCTTC
.	TRBD1	TRBJ1-2	TRBV12-5	CASGLDRGIGYGYTF	TGTGCTAGTGGTTTGGACAGGGGAATAGGCTATGGCTACACCTTC
.	TRBD2	TRBJ2-1	TRBV19	CASSTPRGLTLGSGANEQFF	TGTGCCAGTAGTACCCCGAGAGGGTTGACCCTGGGGAGCGGGGCAAATGAGCAGTTCTTC
.	TRBD1	TRBJ2-7	TRBV10-3	CAISESTGSSYEQYF	TGTGCCATCAGTGAGTCGACAGGGAGCTCCTACGAGCAGTACTTC
.	TRBD2	TRBJ2-7	TRBV3-1/TRBV3-2	CASSVRLAGGSPYEQYF	TGTGCCAGCAGCGTCCGACTAGCGGGGGGATCACCTTACGAGCAGTACTTC
.	.	TRBJ2-1	TRBV6-6	CASRSGIASYNEQFF	TGTGCCAGCAGGAGCGGCATCGCCTCCTACAATGAGCAGTTCTTC
.	.	TRBJ1-2	TRBV19	CASSIQGLYGYTF	TGTGCCAGTAGTATACAGGGTCTCTATGGCTACACCTTC
.	TRBD2	TRBJ2-3	TRBV11-2	CASSLLAGARTDTQYF	TGTGCCAGCAGCTTACTAGCGGGAGCCCGCACAGATACGCAGTATTTT
.	TRBD2	TRBJ2-4	TRBV3-1/TRBV3-2	CASSSISGSQNIQYF	TGTGCCAGCAGCTCAATTAGCGGGAGCCAAAACATTCAGTACTTC
.	.	TRBJ2-7	TRBV11-2	CASSLPTPSYEQYF	TGTGCCAGCAGCTTACCTACGCCGTCCTACGAGCAGTACTTC
.	.	TRBJ2-3	TRBV28	CASSILGGLGQTDTQYF	TGTGCCAGCAGCATCTTGGGGGGGCTCGGCCAGACAGATACGCAGTATTTT
.	TRBD1	TRBJ1-6	TRBV4-1	CASSQTDRANSPLHF	TGCGCCAGCAGCCAAACGGACAGGGCTAATTCACCCCTCCACTTT
.	TRBD1	TRBJ1-5	TRBV28	CASSRTGAGNQPQHF	TGTGCCAGCAGTAGGACAGGGGCCGGCAATCAGCCCCAGCATTTT
.	TRBD1	TRBJ2-7	TRBV20-1	CSASGEGQGRYEQYF	TGCAGTGCTAGTGGTGAGGGACAGGGGCGGTACGAGCAGTACTTC
.	TRBD2	TRBJ2-3	TRBV4-2	CASSQDYSQGSIAGTTDTQYF	TGTGCCAGCAGCCAAGATTATTCCCAGGGGTCGATAGCGGGAACCACAGATACGCAGTATTTT
few	.	TRBJ2-7	TRBV2	CASSESRLRSYEQYF	TGTGCCAGCAGTGAGTCGAGACTTCGCTCCTACGAGCAGTACTTC
.	.	TRBJ1-4	TRBV9	CASSAWGGRNEKLFF	TGTGCCAGCAGTGCCTGGGGCGGCCGGAATGAAAAACTGTTTTTT
.	TRBD1	TRBJ1-1	TRBV3-1/TRBV3-2	CASSQGGQRNTEAFF	TGTGCCAGCAGCCAGGGGGGACAGCGAAACACTGAAGCTTTCTTT
.	.	TRBJ2-7	TRBV18	CASSPPGSYEQYF	TGTGCCAGCTCACCCCCAGGGTCCTACGAGCAGTACTTC
once	TRBD2	TRBJ2-7	TRBV6-5	CASSQREGYEQYF	TGTGCCAGCAGTCAGCGGGAGGGCTACGAGCAGTACTTC
.	TRBD2	TRBJ2-3	TRBV11-2	CASSFGSKASGDTQYF	TGTGCCAGCAGCTTTGGGAGTAAGGCTAGCGGAGATACGCAGTATTTT
once	TRBD2	TRBJ2-5	TRBV28	CASRGLAGRETQYF	TGTGCCAGCAGGGGACTAGCGGGACGTGAGACCCAGTACTTC
.	TRBD2	TRBJ2-3	TRBV4-1	CASSRSSSGRAPDTQYF	TGCGCCAGCAGCCGATCCTCTAGCGGGAGGGCCCCAGATACGCAGTATTTT
.	TRBD1	TRBJ1-3	TRBV10-3	CAISGDRTHSGNTIYF	TGTGCCATCAGTGGGGACAGAACCCACTCTGGAAACACCATATATTTT
.	.	TRBJ1-6	TRBV18	CADRPDDNSPLHF	TGTGCTGACAGGCCGGACGATAATTCACCCCTCCACTTT
once	TRBD2	TRBJ2-3	TRBV13	CASSTSGTSGTDTQYF	TGTGCCAGCAGCACTTCCGGGACTAGCGGGACAGATACGCAGTATTTT
.	TRBD1	TRBJ1-6	TRBV5-6	CASSSRDRVNSPLHF	TGTGCCAGCAGCTCCCGGGACAGGGTTAATTCACCCCTCCACTTT
.	.	TRBJ1-5	TRBV5-8	CASSLGGDSNQPQHF	TGTGCCAGCAGCTTGGGGGGGGATAGCAATCAGCCCCAGCATTTT
.	.	TRBJ2-5	TRBV12-3/TRBV12-4	CASSIGAETQYF	TGTGCCAGCAGCATAGGGGCGGAGACCCAGTACTTC
.	.	TRBJ2-3	TRBV2	CASAGSDTQYF	TGTGCCAGTGCGGGTAGCGATACGCAGTATTTT
.	TRBD1	TRBJ1-4	TRBV18	CASSPPDRVREKLFF	TGTGCCAGCTCACCACCGGACAGGGTGAGGGAAAAACTGTTTTTT
few	.	TRBJ1-1	TRBV5-1	CASSLDFQNTEAFF	TGCGCCAGCAGCTTAGACTTCCAGAACACTGAAGCTTTCTTT
once	TRBD2	TRBJ2-1	TRBV7-2	CASSLFGISGGNEQFF	TGTGCCAGCAGCTTATTTGGGATTAGCGGGGGTAATGAGCAGTTCTTC
few	.	TRBJ2-2	TRBV14	CASSQVRVTGELFF	TGTGCCAGCAGCCAAGTGCGGGTCACCGGGGAGCTGTTTTTT
.	.	TRBJ2-7	TRBV27	CASSLATSMVYEQYF	TGTGCCAGCAGTTTAGCTACTAGCATGGTCTACGAGCAGTACTTC
.	.	TRBJ1-3	TRBV19	CASSIGALSGNTIYF	TGTGCCAGTAGTATTGGGGCCCTCTCTGGAAACACCATATATTTT
.	TRBD2	TRBJ2-1	TRBV7-7	CASSLAGTSGSWGEQFF	TGTGCCAGCAGCTTAGCCGGGACTAGCGGGAGTTGGGGTGAGCAGTTCTTC